The 7 T cell receptor beta chains below were found in one sample sequenced in a study of T-cell reconstitution after alpha-beta-depleted transplantation in children. Preparation of the TCRbeta library used unique molecular identifiers. MiXCR was run by TCRdb on the PCR reads, yielding one entry per CDR3 protein. The sample lists about 980,000 distinct CDR3 sequences; about 29% were seen once. This specimen was PBMCs, mostly from graft donor cells, taken 360 days after TCRalphabeta/CD19-depleted stem cell transplant. The source is a boy under two years old who had a stem cell transplant for SCID, so the T cells may come from the graft donor.

A single count supports this clonotype. This rearrangement joins TRBV7-8 to TRBJ1-5; no reliable D call. The V gene's germline CDR1 is SGHVS and CDR2 FQNEAQ. V was trimmed by 3 bases and J by 2 bases, leaving 8 bases between them. The CDR3 totals 14 residues. The CDR3 loop is CASSFLAGNQPQHF. CDR3 DNA sequence: TGTGCCAGCAGCTTCCTTGCTGGCAATCAGCCCCAGCATTTT.

The chain carries TRBV15 and TRBJ2-1; TRBD2 matches 8 bases. This CDR3 is 15 amino acids long. Germline CDR1 reads LNHNV; CDR2 reads YYDKDF (reference sequence). Unmatched junction bases numbered 10, after V lost 2 bases and J lost 10 bases. CDR3: CATSRKAGAPSEQFF. The CDR3 coding sequence is TGTGCCACCAGCAGAAAAGCGGGGGCGCCGAGCGAGCAGTTCTTC.

This sequence joins TRBV20-1 and TRBJ2-3; 7 bases align to TRBD1. Germline V gene lookup returns CDR1 DFQATT and CDR2 SNEGSKA (reference sequence). Losses at the gene ends were 7 bases for V and 1 base for J; bases not matched to a gene: 11. CDR3 length: 15 amino acids. DNA for the CDR3: TGCAGTGGCTTAGAGGGGGCCCAACGCACAGATACGCAGTATTTT. This translates into CSGLEGAQRTDTQYF.

The chain joins TRBV5-1 to TRBJ2-5, with 8 bases lining up with TRBD1. J was trimmed by 5 bases and V by 2 bases; bases with no gene match: 11. The CDR3 has 16 amino acids. Germline CDR1 SGHRS, CDR2 YFSETQ. CDR3 coding DNA: TGCGCCAGCAGCTTCGGCTCAGGGGGCGATGCGGAGACCCAGTACTTC. Translation: CASSFGSGGDAETQYF.

The chain couples TRBV4-2 to TRBJ1-1; possible D gene TRBD1, 5 bases. Trimming removed 5 bases at V and 1 base at J, with 17 bases between. The germline V gene has CDR1 LGHNA and CDR2 YNFKEQ. This CDR3 has 16 residues. CDR3 loop: CASSESPGFSNTEAFF. CDR3 sequence (DNA): TGTGCCAGCAGCGAAAGCCCAGGGTTTTCGAACACTGAAGCTTTCTTT.

As concerns this clonotype: The germline gene is not matched at one end of the junction; a read error may be the cause. The chain couples TRBV19 to TRBJ1-1; a possible D gene is TRBD1 (6 bases). Germline CDR1 is LNHDA and CDR2 is SQIVND (reference sequence). This CDR3 is 14 amino acids long. CDR3 sequence (DNA): TGTGCCAGTAGTAGCCCAGGGGCGAACGCTGAAGCTTTCTTT. Translating gives CASSSPGANAEAFF. Looking up the rest from reference TRBV19 and TRBJ1-1 gives the full variable domain: DGGITQSPKYLFRKEGQNVTLSCEQNLNHDAMYWYRQDPGQGLRLIYYSQIVNDFQKGDIAEGYSVSREKKESFPLTVTSAQKNPTAFYLCASSSPGANAEAFFGQGTRLTVV.

V is TRBV15 and J is TRBJ2-3; D not resolved. Trimming removed 1 base at V and 4 bases at J, with 12 bases between. The CDR3 runs 15 residues. Germline-derived CDR1 and CDR2 are LNHNV and YYDKDF (reference sequence). CDR3 region: CATSRVTPGADTQYF. The CDR3 nucleotides read TGTGCCACCAGCAGAGTAACACCCGGAGCAGATACGCAGTATTTT.